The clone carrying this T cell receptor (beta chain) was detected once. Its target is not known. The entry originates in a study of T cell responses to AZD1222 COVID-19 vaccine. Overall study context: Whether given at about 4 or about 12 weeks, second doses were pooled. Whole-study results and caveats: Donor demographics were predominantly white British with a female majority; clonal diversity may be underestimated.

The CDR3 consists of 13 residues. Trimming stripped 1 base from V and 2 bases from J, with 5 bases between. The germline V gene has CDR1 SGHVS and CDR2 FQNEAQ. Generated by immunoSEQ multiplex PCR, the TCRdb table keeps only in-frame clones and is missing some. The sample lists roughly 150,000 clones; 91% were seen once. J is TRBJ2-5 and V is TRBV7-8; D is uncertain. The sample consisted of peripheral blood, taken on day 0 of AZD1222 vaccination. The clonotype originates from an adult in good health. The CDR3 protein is CASSLVDQETQYF. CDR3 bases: TGTGCCAGCAGCTTAGTGGATCAAGAGACCCAGTACTTC. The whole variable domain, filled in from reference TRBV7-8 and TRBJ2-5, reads GAGVSQSPRYKVAKRGQDVALRCDPISGHVSLFWYQQALGQGPEFLTYFQNEAQLDKSGLPSDRFFAERPEGSVSTLKIQRTQQEDSAVYLCASSLVDQETQYFGPGTRLLVL.